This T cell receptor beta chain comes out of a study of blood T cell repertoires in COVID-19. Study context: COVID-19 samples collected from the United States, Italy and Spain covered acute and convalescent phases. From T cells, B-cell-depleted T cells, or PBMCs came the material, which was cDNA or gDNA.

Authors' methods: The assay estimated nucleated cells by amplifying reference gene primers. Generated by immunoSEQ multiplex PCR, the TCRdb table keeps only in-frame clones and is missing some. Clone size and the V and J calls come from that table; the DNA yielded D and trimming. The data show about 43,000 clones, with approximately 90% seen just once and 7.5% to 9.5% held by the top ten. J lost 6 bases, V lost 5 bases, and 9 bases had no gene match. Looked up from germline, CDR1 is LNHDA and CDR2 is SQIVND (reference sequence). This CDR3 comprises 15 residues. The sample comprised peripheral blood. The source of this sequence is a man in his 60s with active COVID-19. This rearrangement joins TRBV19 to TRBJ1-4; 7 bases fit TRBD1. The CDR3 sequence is CASSSTGTADEKLFF. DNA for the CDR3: TGTGCCAGTAGTTCCACCGGGACAGCTGATGAAAAACTGTTTTTT.